A single sample gave rise to the 10 T cell receptor beta chains below, sequenced in a study of shared clonotypes between healthy human individuals (dated by TCRdb to 2020 to 2021). Library creation used the immunoSEQ multiplex PCR assay. Sourced from immuneACCESS, this table was stored by TCRdb with only in-frame sequences that have V and J called. A share of the clones is absent; for the studies checked, an unresolved V gene accounts for under half, and the remainder has no known explanation. Across this sample there are 800,000 to 1,200,000 clones, with about four fifths seen only once. Jointly, the top ten make up about 0.52% of the sample. The sequenced sample was memory CD4+ T cells from PBMCs. The sample's cell subset or site label, in plain terms: CD45RA-negative fraction. The receptors here all came from a man between 18 and 35 years old in good health. Some clones in this sample may be carry-over from other donors' samples.

The chain carries TRBV5-1 and TRBJ2-5, with TRBD1 identical over 7 bases. Germline assignment: CDR1 SGHRS and CDR2 YFSETQ. The CDR3 runs 14 residues. The V gene end was trimmed by 3 bases and the J gene end by 5 bases; junction bases not matched to a gene: 7. The CDR3 protein is CASSSATGSETQYF. CDR3 nucleotide sequence: TGCGCCAGCAGCTCGGCGACAGGGAGTGAGACCCAGTACTTC.

The chain employs TRBV27 and TRBJ2-7, with D perhaps TRBD1 (5 bases). Trimming removed 9 bases from V and 0 bases from J, with 21 bases in between. From germline, CDR1 is MNHEY and CDR2 SMNVEV (reference sequence). The CDR3 extends over 16 amino acids. CDR3 DNA: TGTGCCAGTGGCCCCTCCCGGACACTAACCTCCTACGAGCAGTACTTC. This translates into CASGPSRTLTSYEQYF.

The rearrangement joins TRBV5-6 to TRBJ2-7; perhaps TRBD1 as D (6 bases). V was clipped by 4 bases and J by 3 bases, with 14 bases between them. The CDR3 is made up of 14 amino acids. Germline lookup yields CDR1 SGHDT and CDR2 YYEEEE. The CDR3 bases are TGTGCCAGCAGCGGGCAGGACAGAAGCTACGAGCAGTACTTC. Encoded protein: CASSGQDRSYEQYF.

The chain couples TRBV7-2 to TRBJ2-7; no clear D gene. Germline V gene lookup returns CDR1 SGHTA and CDR2 FQGNSA. The CDR3 consists of 15 residues. Trimming cost V 4 bases and J 2 bases, with 15 bases left between them. The CDR3 nucleotides are TGTGCCAGCAGCTCCGCGTCGCAGCCTACCTACGAGCAGTACTTC. Encoded protein: CASSSASQPTYEQYF. The full variable domain, completed using reference TRBV7-2 and TRBJ2-7, is GAGVSQSPSNKVTEKGKDVELRCDPISGHTALYWYRQSLGQGLEFLIYFQGNSAPDKSGLPSDRFSAERTGGSVSTLTIQRTQQEDSAVYLCASSSASQPTYEQYFGPGTRLTVT.

This chain joins TRBV6-5 and TRBJ2-7, with unresolved D. CDR1 is MNHEY and CDR2 is SVGAGI in the germline V gene. The CDR3 is made up of 16 amino acids. The germline V and J ends were trimmed by 0 bases and 2 bases, with 14 bases remaining between them. The CDR3 here is CASSYSVSRFPYEQYF. The CDR3 region has the DNA TGTGCCAGCAGTTACTCTGTTTCCAGGTTCCCCTACGAGCAGTACTTC.

The CDR3 loop is CASSDQGLSNQPQHF. The CDR3 DNA reads as TGTGCCAGCAGTGACCAGGGTCTGAGCAATCAGCCCCAGCATTTT. The chain recombines TRBV6-1 with TRBJ1-5; D is possibly TRBD1 (5 bases). Looked up from germline, CDR1 is MNHNS and CDR2 is SASEGT. The V end lost 3 bases, the J end lost 1 base, and 10 bases lay between the germline ends. This CDR3 comprises 15 residues.

V and J are TRBV11-2 and TRBJ2-1, with D possibly matching TRBD2 (6 bases). Germline CDR1 reads SGHAT; CDR2 reads FQNNGV. V lost 6 bases and J 4 bases, leaving 16 bases between the germline ends. The CDR3 has 15 amino acids. This CDR3 is CASRRDVGRYNEQFF. CDR3 bases: TGTGCCAGCAGGCGGGACGTAGGGAGATACAATGAGCAGTTCTTC.

This chain links TRBV6-1 with TRBJ2-7, with D unresolved. The germline V and J ends were trimmed by 6 bases and 3 bases, with 9 bases remaining between them. Germline CDR1 and CDR2: MNHNS and SASEGT. CDR3 length: 12 amino acids. The CDR3 sequence is CASSLWGYEQYF. The CDR3 DNA reads TGTGCCAGCAGCCTTTGGGGCTACGAGCAGTACTTC.

This clone was seen just once. The chain has TRBV5-1 and TRBJ1-4; D gene unclear. The CDR3 contains 17 residues. Germline lookup yields CDR1 SGHRS and CDR2 YFSETQ. Trimming shortened V by 0 bases and J by 6 bases, and 18 bases separated the two germline ends. The CDR3 reads CASSLELVRPGDEKLFF. In DNA, the CDR3 is TGCGCCAGCAGCTTGGAGTTGGTCAGACCCGGGGATGAAAAACTGTTTTTT.

The V and J genes are TRBV30 and TRBJ1-3; TRBD1 agrees at 7 bases. This CDR3 comprises 16 residues. The V gene's germline CDR1 is GTSNPN and CDR2 SVGIG (reference sequence). J gave up 4 bases and V 1 base, and 10 bases lay outside the gene matches. The DNA of the CDR3 is TGTGCCTGGAGTGATCTGGGACAGCTTGGGGGAAACACCATATATTTT. Translated: CAWSDLGQLGGNTIYF.